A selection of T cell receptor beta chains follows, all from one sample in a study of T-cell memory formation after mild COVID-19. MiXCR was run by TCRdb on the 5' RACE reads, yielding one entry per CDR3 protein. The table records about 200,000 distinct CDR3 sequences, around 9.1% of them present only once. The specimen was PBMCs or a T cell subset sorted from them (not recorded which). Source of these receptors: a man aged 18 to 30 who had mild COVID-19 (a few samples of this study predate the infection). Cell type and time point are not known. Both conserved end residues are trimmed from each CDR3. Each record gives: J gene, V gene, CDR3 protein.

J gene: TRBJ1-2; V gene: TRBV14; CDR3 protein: ASSQDPGQGSYGYT
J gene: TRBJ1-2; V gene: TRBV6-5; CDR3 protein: ASSTGQGSYGYT
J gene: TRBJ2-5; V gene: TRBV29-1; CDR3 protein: SVEDNTETQY
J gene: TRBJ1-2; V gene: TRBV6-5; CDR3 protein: ASSRDRGEGYT
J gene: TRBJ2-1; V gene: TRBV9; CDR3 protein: ASSPPGRRGEQF
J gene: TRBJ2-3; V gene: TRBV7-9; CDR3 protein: ASSPAGRGVDTQY
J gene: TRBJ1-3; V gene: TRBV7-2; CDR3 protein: ASSLAGPLNTIY
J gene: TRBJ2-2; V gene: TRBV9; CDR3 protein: ASSVRQGDAGELF
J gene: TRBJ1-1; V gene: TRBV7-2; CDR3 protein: ASAGDRNTEAF
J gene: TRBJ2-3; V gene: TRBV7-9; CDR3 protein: ASSLGSAGSRTDTQY
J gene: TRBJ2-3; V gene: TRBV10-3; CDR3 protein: AISESQGGTQY
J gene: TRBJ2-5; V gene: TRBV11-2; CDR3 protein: ASSFDQETQY
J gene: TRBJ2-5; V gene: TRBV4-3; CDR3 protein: ASSQGDRGSVETQY
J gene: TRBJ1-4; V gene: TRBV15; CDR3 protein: ATSAPGREEEKLF
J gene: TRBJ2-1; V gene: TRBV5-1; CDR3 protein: ASSLDGYNEQF
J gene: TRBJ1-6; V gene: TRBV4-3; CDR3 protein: ASSQHRNRVNSPLH
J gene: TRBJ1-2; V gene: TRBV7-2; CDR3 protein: ASSEGRMRYGYT
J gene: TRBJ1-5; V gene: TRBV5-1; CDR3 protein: ASSLEVGNQPQH
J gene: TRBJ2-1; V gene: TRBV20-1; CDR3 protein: SARVYAQERHNEQF
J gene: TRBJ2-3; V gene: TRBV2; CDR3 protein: ASRRLPDTQY
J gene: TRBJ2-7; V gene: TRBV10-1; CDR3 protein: ASSAGQGRDEQY
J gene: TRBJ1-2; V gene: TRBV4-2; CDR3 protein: ASSSGPQAGAYGYT
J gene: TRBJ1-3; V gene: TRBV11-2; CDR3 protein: ASSLPSSGNTIY
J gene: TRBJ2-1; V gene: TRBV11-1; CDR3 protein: ASSFSGSYNEQF
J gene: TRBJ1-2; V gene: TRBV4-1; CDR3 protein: ASSQPGQTKGYT
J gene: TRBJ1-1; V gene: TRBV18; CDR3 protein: ASSQEQGPITEAF
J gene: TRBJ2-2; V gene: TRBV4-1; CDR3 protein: ASSQPRLRTGELF
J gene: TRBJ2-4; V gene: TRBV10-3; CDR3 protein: ASRDGGSGNIQY
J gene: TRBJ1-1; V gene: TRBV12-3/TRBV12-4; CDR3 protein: ASRGQFMNTEAF
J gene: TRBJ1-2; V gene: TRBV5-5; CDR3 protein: ASSSWDHLKTNYGYT
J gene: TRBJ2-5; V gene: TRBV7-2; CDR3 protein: ASCPGEGGTQY
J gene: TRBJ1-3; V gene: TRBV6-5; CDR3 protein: ASSYSTVLNTIY
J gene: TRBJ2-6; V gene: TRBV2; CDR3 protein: ASSERTGGSGANVLT
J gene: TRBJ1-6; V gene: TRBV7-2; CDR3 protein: ASSPGQSASPLH
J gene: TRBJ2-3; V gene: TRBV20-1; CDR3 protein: SAREWATDTQY
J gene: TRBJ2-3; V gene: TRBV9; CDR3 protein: ASSVSGSGTDTQY
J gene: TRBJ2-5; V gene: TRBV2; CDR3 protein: ASGARRGETQY
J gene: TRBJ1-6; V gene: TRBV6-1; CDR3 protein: ASSTGTGASPLH
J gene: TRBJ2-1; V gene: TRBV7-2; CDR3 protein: ASSRPSLAGGHNEQF
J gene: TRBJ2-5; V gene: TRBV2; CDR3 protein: ASNREGGETQY
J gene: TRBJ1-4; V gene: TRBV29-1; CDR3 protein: SVIPGASNEKLF
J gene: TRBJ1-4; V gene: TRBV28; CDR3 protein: ASSSSAWEKLF
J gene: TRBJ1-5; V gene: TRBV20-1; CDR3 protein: SARPQSGGLNQPQH
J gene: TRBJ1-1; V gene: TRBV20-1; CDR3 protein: SARDPGKGRTEAF
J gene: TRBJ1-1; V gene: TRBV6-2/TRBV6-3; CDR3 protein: ASSSVLLGEAF
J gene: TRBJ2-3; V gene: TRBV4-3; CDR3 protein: ASSQGYPSGGSTDTQY
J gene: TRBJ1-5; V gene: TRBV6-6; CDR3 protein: ASKYRGGQPQH
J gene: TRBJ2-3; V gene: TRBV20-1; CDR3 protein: SATGTPGDTQY
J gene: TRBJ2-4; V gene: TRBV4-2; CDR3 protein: ASSLVGVSAKNIQY
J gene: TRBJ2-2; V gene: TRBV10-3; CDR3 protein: AISGVRDPKMELF
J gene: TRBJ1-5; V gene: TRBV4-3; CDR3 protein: ASSQDPNQPQH
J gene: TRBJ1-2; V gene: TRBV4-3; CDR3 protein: ASSQGEQGHGGYT
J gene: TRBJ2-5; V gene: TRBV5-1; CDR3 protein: ASSNYAGVETQY
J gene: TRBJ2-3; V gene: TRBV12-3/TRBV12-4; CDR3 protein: ASSRPQGQDTQY
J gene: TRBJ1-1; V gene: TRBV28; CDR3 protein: ASTTGTGFMGTEAF